These T cell receptor beta chains were read from a single sample in a study of patients and donors after allogeneic stem cell transplantation. MiXCR, applied by TCRdb to the RT-PCR reads, yields one record per CDR3 protein. The profile shows about 160,000 distinct CDR3 sequences, 24% of them singletons. Sequencing input: blood, either unsorted or a sorted T cell fraction (not recorded which). All receptors come from a human donor who was either an allogeneic HSCT recipient or a stem cell or donor lymphocyte infusion donor (not recorded which). It is not recorded whose cells these are; they may come from a transplant donor. The CDR3 runs from the conserved cysteine through the conserved F or W. Each record gives: V gene, clone size, J gene, D gene, CDR3 protein, CDR3 DNA. D genes are given only for firm matches. Size is omitted from some rows. Given values are once, few, many or a class for expanded clones.

TRBV6-5	.	TRBJ1-4	.	CASRWQGSEKLFF	TGTGCCAGCAGGTGGCAGGGGAGTGAAAAACTGTTTTTT
TRBV20-1	many	TRBJ1-4	.	CSASAVNGEKLFF	TGCAGTGCTAGTGCAGTGAATGGTGAAAAACTGTTTTTT
TRBV7-6	few	TRBJ1-6	.	CASSLWPGGGLYNSPLHF	TGTGCCAGCAGCTTATGGCCCGGGGGGGGACTCTATAATTCACCCCTCCACTTT
TRBV20-1	many	TRBJ1-1	.	CSARAPRAHLNTEAFF	TGCAGTGCTAGAGCGCCCCGGGCCCATTTGAACACTGAAGCTTTCTTT
TRBV7-2	few	TRBJ2-3	.	CASSLGPASTDTQYF	TGTGCCAGCAGCTTAGGGCCGGCTAGCACAGATACGCAGTATTTT
TRBV29-1	.	TRBJ1-1	.	CSVALGNTEAFF	TGCAGCGTTGCTCTGGGGAACACTGAAGCTTTCTTT
TRBV29-1	few	TRBJ1-2	.	CSVDGSLYGYTF	TGCAGCGTTGATGGGTCTCTCTATGGCTACACCTTC
TRBV19	.	TRBJ1-1	.	CASSTGYTEAFF	TGTGCCAGTAGTACAGGGTACACTGAAGCTTTCTTT
TRBV15	.	TRBJ1-2	.	CATTKALTGGYTF	TGTGCCACCACAAAGGCCCTCACTGGCGGCTACACCTTC
TRBV9	many	TRBJ1-2	TRBD1	CASSTQTGYGYTF	TGTGCCAGCAGCACCCAGACAGGGTATGGCTACACCTTC
TRBV12-3/TRBV12-4	few	TRBJ2-3	.	CASSPSADTQYF	TGTGCCAGCAGTCCCTCCGCAGATACGCAGTATTTT
TRBV6-5	few	TRBJ2-2	TRBD2	CASSYSAGDTGELFF	TGTGCCAGCAGTTACTCGGCGGGAGACACCGGGGAGCTGTTTTTT
TRBV12-3/TRBV12-4	.	TRBJ2-3	TRBD1	CASRSDRDTDTQYF	TGTGCCAGCAGATCCGACAGGGACACAGATACGCAGTATTTT
TRBV15	.	TRBJ2-1	.	CATSRNRVGEQFF	TGTGCCACCAGCAGGAACAGGGTGGGGGAGCAGTTCTTC
TRBV15	.	TRBJ2-7	TRBD1	CATSRDVGRGHLLSYEQYF	TGTGCCACCAGCAGAGATGTAGGCAGGGGGCACCTTCTCTCCTACGAGCAGTACTTC
TRBV29-1	.	TRBJ1-1	.	CSVALRNTEAFF	TGCAGCGTTGCTTTGCGGAACACTGAAGCTTTCTTT
TRBV3-1	.	TRBJ1-1	.	CASSLDQEAFF	TGTGCCAGCAGCCTAGACCAAGAAGCTTTCTTT
TRBV30	.	TRBJ2-7	.	CACVTGSSYEQYF	TGTGCCTGCGTGACAGGATCCTCCTACGAGCAGTACTTC